The 16 T cell receptor beta chains listed next were all sequenced from one sample in a study of blood T cell repertoires in COVID-19. Method: immunoSEQ multiplex PCR; TCRdb's copy keeps in-frame clones and lacks some. The sample lists 200,000 to 250,000 clones, 85% to 90% occurring once. The specimen was peripheral blood. These receptor sequences come from a man in his 60s with acute or convalescent COVID-19.

This clone came up a few times. The chain carries TRBV29-1 and TRBJ1-5; perhaps TRBD1 as D (5 bases). The CDR3 totals 13 residues. V lost 6 bases, J lost 3 bases, and 12 bases lay in between. Germline V lookup: CDR1 SQVTM, CDR2 ANQGSEA. CDR3 amino acids: CSVAGRDNQPQHF. CDR3 coding DNA: TGCAGCGTAGCAGGCAGGGACAATCAGCCCCAGCATTTT.

This sequence joins TRBV2 and TRBJ1-1, with D possibly TRBD1 on 6 matching bases. CDR1 is SNHLY, CDR2 FYNNEI, per germline. This CDR3 has 12 amino acids. V was trimmed by 4 bases and J by 10 bases, leaving 13 bases between them. The DNA of the CDR3 is TGTGCCAGCAGTGTCGGGCAGGGGCGAGCTTTCTTT. It is translated as CASSVGQGRAFF.

The chain joins TRBV29-1 to TRBJ2-7, with TRBD2 as a possible D gene (5 bases). The CDR3 has 13 residues. The V end lost 4 bases, the J end lost 4 bases, and 14 bases lay between the germline ends. Germline CDR1 and CDR2: SQVTM and ANQGSEA. The CDR3 reads CSVGTGMGYEQYF. CDR3 DNA sequence: TGCAGCGTTGGTACGGGGATGGGTTACGAGCAGTACTTC.

The rearrangement joins TRBV6-5 to TRBJ1-2; D may be TRBD1 (5 bases). The CDR3 runs 13 residues. The V end lost 2 bases, the J end lost 13 bases, and 17 bases lay between the germline ends. Germline V CDR1 and CDR2: MNHEY, SVGAGI. The CDR3 loop is CASSYARGRELTF. CDR3 nucleotide sequence: TGTGCCAGCAGTTACGCGAGGGGCCGGGAGCTCACCTTC.

Concerning this clone: One end of the junction is discordant with germline, which a read error may explain. Other DNA sequences from this sample encode an identical CDR3 as well. CDR3 DNA: TGCAGCGTTGCCCGGGACAGAGGCTTTTACGAGCAGTACTTT. Residues: CSVARDRGFYEQYF. The chain couples TRBV29-1 to TRBJ2-7; 7 bases line up with TRBD1. The CDR3 has 14 amino acids. CDR1 is SQVTM and CDR2 is ANQGSEA in the germline V gene.

The rearrangement joins TRBV3-1 (or the pseudogene TRBV3-2) to TRBJ2-1, with 7 bases identical to TRBD2. The length of the CDR3 is 17 residues. J gave up 3 bases and V 0 bases, and 8 bases lay outside the gene matches. Germline assignment: CDR1 LGHDT and CDR2 YNNKEL (reference sequence). The CDR3 DNA is TGTGCCAGCAGCCAAGATGGAGGCCTAGCGGTCTACAATGAGCAGTTCTTC. Translated, it gives CASSQDGGLAVYNEQFF.

This clone was recorded only once. The V gene is TRBV19, the J gene TRBJ1-1, with no clear D. CDR3 length equals 13 residues. Germline V gives CDR1 LNHDA, CDR2 SQIVND (reference sequence). V lost 6 bases and J lost 6, with 14 bases in between. The CDR3 DNA sequence: TGTGCCAGTAGGAAATCAGGAACCCCTGAAGCTTTCTTT. It translates to CASRKSGTPEAFF.

This clone has a single count. This CDR3 reads CASSRRQGRNSPLHF. The CDR3 nucleotides read TGTGCCAGCAGCCGCCGACAGGGGCGGAATTCACCCCTCCACTTT. This chain joins TRBV3-1 (or the pseudogene TRBV3-2) and TRBJ1-6; 8 nucleotides match TRBD1. Germline V CDR1 and CDR2: LGHDT, YNNKEL (reference sequence). The CDR3 covers 15 residues. V trimming: 4 bases; J trimming: 7 bases; junction bases outside the gene matches: 6.

The rearrangement joins TRBV7-9 to TRBJ2-7, with 10 bases aligning to TRBD1. With 2 bases clipped from V and 6 bases from J, the junction kept 10 bases outside the gene matches. The V gene's germline CDR1 is SEHNR and CDR2 FQNEAQ (reference sequence). The CDR3 runs 16 residues. This CDR3 reads CASSLSPGTGASEQYF. As DNA, the CDR3 is TGTGCCAGCAGCTTAAGCCCCGGGACAGGGGCTTCCGAGCAGTACTTC.

This clone was seen a single time. This sequence joins TRBV19 and TRBJ2-3, with D tentatively TRBD1 (5 bases). The CDR3 runs to 13 residues. Between the trimmed V and J ends, which lost 5 bases and 6 bases, there was a span of 12 bases. Germline V gene data show CDR1 as LNHDA and CDR2 as SQIVND (reference sequence). The CDR3 reads CASSVDSPDTQYF. The CDR3 region has the DNA TGTGCCAGTAGTGTCGACAGTCCCGATACGCAGTATTTT.

The chain uses TRBV7-2 and TRBJ1-2, with TRBD1 matching 10 bases. In germline, CDR1 is SGHTA, CDR2 FQGNSA. The ends lost 5 bases at V and 4 bases at J; junction bases unmatched: 7. The CDR3 consists of 15 residues. The CDR3 sequence: CASSPAGTGVYGYTF. CDR3 DNA: TGTGCCAGCAGCCCGGCCGGGACAGGGGTCTATGGCTACACCTTC.

This rearrangement joins TRBV5-1 to TRBJ1-2, with 9 bases aligning to TRBD1. Germline V gene sequence: CDR1 SGHRS, CDR2 YFSETQ. Losses at the gene ends were 4 bases for V and 4 bases for J; bases not matched to a gene: 8. This CDR3 is 15 amino acids long. This chain's CDR3 is CASSEGTGWGYGYTF. The CDR3 DNA is TGCGCCAGCAGCGAGGGGACAGGGTGGGGCTATGGCTACACCTTC.

This chain joins TRBV27 and TRBJ1-6; D gene uncertain. Trimming left V 1 base short and J 0 bases short, with 10 bases between. There are 17 residues in the CDR3. Germline CDR1 reads MNHEY; CDR2 reads SMNVEV (reference sequence). CDR3 residues: CASSLWSRGSYNSPLHF. As DNA, the CDR3 is TGTGCCAGCAGTTTATGGTCCCGAGGCTCCTATAATTCACCCCTCCACTTT.

The J gene is TRBJ2-1, the V gene TRBV6-4; D possibly corresponds to TRBD1 (5 bases). Germline V CDR1 and CDR2: MRHNA, SNTAGT. The CDR3 runs to 12 residues. V was pared by 4 bases and J by 8 bases, with 9 bases between. CDR3 in amino acids: CASSGQGDEQFF. CDR3 DNA: TGTGCCAGCAGTGGTCAGGGTGATGAGCAGTTCTTC.

In this sample, this clone turned up once. The CDR3 sequence: CASSLAVWGGVRNEQFF. In DNA, the CDR3 is TGTGCCAGCAGCTTGGCCGTATGGGGGGGGGTGCGCAATGAGCAGTTCTTC. V is TRBV5-8 and J is TRBJ2-1, with 7 bases identical to TRBD2. The CDR3 loop spans 17 amino acids. V dropped 0 bases and J dropped 6; count of bases not matched to a gene: 12. CDR1 and CDR2 from the germline V gene are SGHTS and YDEGEE.

The chain joins TRBV5-6 to TRBJ1-5; no definite D call. Trimming pared 2 bases from V and 4 bases from J, leaving 13 bases between. From germline, CDR1 is SGHDT and CDR2 YYEEEE. The CDR3 extends over 15 amino acids. CDR3 bases: TGTGCCAGCAGCTTTAGTTTCGGGTGGAATCAGCCCCAGCATTTT. It specifies CASSFSFGWNQPQHF. Full variable domain (missing parts from reference TRBV5-6 and TRBJ1-5): DAGVTQSPTHLIKTRGQQVTLRCSPKSGHDTVSWYQQALGQGPQFIFQYYEEEERQRGNFPDRFSGHQFPNYSSELNVNALLLGDSALYLCASSFSFGWNQPQHFGDGTRLSIL.